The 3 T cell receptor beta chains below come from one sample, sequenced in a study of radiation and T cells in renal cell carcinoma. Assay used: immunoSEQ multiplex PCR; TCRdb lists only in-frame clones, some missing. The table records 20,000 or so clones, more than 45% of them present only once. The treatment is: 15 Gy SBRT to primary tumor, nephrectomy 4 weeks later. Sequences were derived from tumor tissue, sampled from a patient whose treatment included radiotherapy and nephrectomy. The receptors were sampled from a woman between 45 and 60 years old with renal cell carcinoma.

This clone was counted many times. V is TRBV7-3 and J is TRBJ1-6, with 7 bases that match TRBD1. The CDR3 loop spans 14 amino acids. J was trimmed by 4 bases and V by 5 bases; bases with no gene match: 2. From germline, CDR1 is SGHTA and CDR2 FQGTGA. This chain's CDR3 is CASSLQGYNSPLHF. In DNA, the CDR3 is TGTGCCAGCAGCCTACAGGGGTATAATTCACCCCTCCACTTT. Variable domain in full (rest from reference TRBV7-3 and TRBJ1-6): GAGVSQTPSNKVTEKGKYVELRCDPISGHTALYWYRQSLGQGPEFLIYFQGTGAADDSGLPNDRFFAVRPEGSVSTLKIQRTERGDSAVYLCASSLQGYNSPLHFGNGTRLTVT.

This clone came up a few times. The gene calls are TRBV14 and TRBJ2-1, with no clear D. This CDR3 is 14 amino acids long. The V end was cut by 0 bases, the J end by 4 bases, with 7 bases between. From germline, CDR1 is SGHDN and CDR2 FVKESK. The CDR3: CASSQELRYNEQFF. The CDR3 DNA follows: TGTGCCAGCAGCCAAGAGCTTCGGTACAATGAGCAGTTCTTC.

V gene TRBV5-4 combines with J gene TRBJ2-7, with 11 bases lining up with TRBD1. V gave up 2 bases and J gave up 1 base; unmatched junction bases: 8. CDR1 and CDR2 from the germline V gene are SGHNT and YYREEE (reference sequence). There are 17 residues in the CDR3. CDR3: CASSLSDRGLLSYEQYF. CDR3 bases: TGTGCCAGCAGCTTATCGGACAGGGGGCTCTTGTCCTACGAGCAGTACTTC. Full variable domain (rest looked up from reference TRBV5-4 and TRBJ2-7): ETGVTQSPTHLIKTRGQQVTLRCSSQSGHNTVSWYQQALGQGPQFIFQYYREEENGRGNFPPRFSGLQFPNYSSELNVNALELDDSALYLCASSLSDRGLLSYEQYFGPGTRLTVT.